This TCR beta chain was sequenced for a study of blood T cells in healthy people across ages (dated by TCRdb to between 2015 and 2017). Some background on the complete study: In model experiments, template switching captured roughly one uniquely barcoded TCR beta cDNA molecule for every two T cells. To track age-related changes in TCR beta repertoire diversity, the study relied on deep sequencing normalized with unique cDNA molecular identifiers. Donors were grouped into four age groups: young (average roughly 15 years), middle-aged (39), aged (roughly 62) and long-lived (approximately 82). To avoid experimental bias, donors of different ages were distributed randomly across sequencing lanes. Using the same blood draw, the study looked at two additional independent replicas of 1 million unique cDNA reads for two donors, one aged 18 to 29 and the other aged 80 or older.

The paper as a whole reports these results and caveats: Compared with the aged group, more naive CD4+ T cells, fewer expanded clones and increased TCR diversity were shown by the long-lived group, suggesting age selection. Since profiling was done on bulk unsorted PBMCs, naive and antigen-experienced compartments could not be conclusively compared. Total diversity estimates from one million sequenced T cells were considered lower bounds and underestimates. There was a strong correlation between observed TCR beta diversity and the percentage of naive T cells measured by flow cytometry. Donor CMV infection status was unknown, potentially confounding age-related changes in expanded clonotypes. Observed TCR beta diversity per million T cells fell roughly linearly with age, and a significant reduction was already apparent by age around 40.

Library preparation used 5' RACE. TCRdb lists the instrument as Illumina HiSeq 2500. A second PCR of roughly 7 to 11 cycles was performed with a sample-barcoded 5' primer and a J-beta primer mix. A template-switch 5' adaptor carrying 12 random nucleotides introduced a unique molecular identifier onto each TCR beta cDNA molecule. Each sample yielded at least 2.5 million CDR3-containing paired-end reads. All of the RNA was converted into first-strand cDNA using the Mint cDNA synthesis kit, with a TRBC-specific oligonucleotide serving as the primer. Following uracil-DNA glycosylase treatment, a first 18-cycle PCR with universal primers M1SS and BC2_uni_R was performed on all cDNA. As for the authors' bioinformatics: Normalization of each sample was performed by random selection of 1 million high-quality reads, each carrying a distinct molecular identifier. Instead of being binned into consensus sequences, reads that shared molecular identifiers were thrown out. MiTCR, run with a Q25 quality threshold and the strictest error-elimination algorithm, handled CDR3 identification, clonotype clustering and error correction. A nonparametric unseen species model using Euler transformation provided a lower-bound estimate of total TCR beta diversity. Using fastp trimming at Q25 and MiXCR clonotype assembly, TCRdb reanalyzed the public sequencing data and kept in-frame beta chains. Each entry merges the rows of one CDR3 protein and shows their most common DNA and genes. The V and J calls and clone size are TCRdb's, not the authors'. The sample contains about a million distinct CDR3 sequences, 35% to 40% of them found a single time. The biggest ten clones account for under 15% of the sample.

The approximately 40 donors, aged about 6 to 90 years, were systemically healthy Caucasian individuals from Russia. Around 10 milliliters of peripheral blood were collected from each donor into EDTA-treated Vacutainer tubes. Ficoll-Paque density-gradient centrifugation was used to isolate PBMCs, with at least 7 million obtained per sample. Total RNA was extracted from PBMCs with Trizol reagent, with at least 6 micrograms obtained per sample. The percentages of naive CD45RAhigh/CD27high T cells were determined by flow cytometry on a PBMC aliquot from every donor. This clonotype was seen a few times. Its cognate antigen has yet to be identified. It has no much larger one-base neighbor in the sample; base qualities were not kept. The sequence came from a man aged 18-30 years in good health. Sequenced sample: blood.

The CDR3 protein sequence reads: CASSPGTGAEDTQYF. The sequence in DNA is TGTGCCAGCTCACCGGGGACAGGGGCGGAGGATACGCAGTATTTT. The chain links TRBV18 with TRBJ2-3; 10 nucleotides in the junction match TRBD1. Reading the germline V gene gives CDR1 KGHSH and CDR2 LQKENI. Trimming removed 3 bases from V and 6 bases from J; the gene matches leave 6 bases unexplained. The CDR3 sequence holds 15 residues, the cysteine and phenylalanine included. CDR3 DNA is the only sequence kept; it has 45 bases, read in frame from the first base.